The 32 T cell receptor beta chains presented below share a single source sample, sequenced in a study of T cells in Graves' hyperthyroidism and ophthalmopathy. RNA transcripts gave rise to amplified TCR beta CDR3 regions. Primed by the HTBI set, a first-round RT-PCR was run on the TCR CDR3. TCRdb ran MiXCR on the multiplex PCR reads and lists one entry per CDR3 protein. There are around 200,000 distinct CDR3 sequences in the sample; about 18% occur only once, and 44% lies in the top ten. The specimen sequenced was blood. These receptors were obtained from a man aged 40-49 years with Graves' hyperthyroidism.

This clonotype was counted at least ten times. In DNA, the CDR3 is TGTGCCAGCAGTAATAGCGGGGGCCTCGGTGATGAGCAGTTCTTC. This encodes CASSNSGGLGDEQFF. This chain uses TRBV6-1 with TRBJ2-1, with 9 nucleotides matching TRBD2. With 5 bases clipped from V and 8 bases from J, the junction kept 10 bases outside the gene matches. The CDR3 runs 15 residues. Per germline, CDR1 MNHNS and CDR2 SASEGT.

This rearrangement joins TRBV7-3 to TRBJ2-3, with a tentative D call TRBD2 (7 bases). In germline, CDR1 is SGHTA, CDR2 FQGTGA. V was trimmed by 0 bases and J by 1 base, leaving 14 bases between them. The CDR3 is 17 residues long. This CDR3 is CASSLTGGARGTDTQYF. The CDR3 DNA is TGTGCCAGCAGCTTAACGGGGGGGGCGCGAGGCACAGATACGCAGTATTTT.

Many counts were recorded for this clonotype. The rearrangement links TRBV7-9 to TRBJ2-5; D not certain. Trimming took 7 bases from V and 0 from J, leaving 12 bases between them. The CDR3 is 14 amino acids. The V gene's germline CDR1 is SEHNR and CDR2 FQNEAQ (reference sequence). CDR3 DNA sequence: TGTGCCAGCACCACCCGACGGAACCAAGAGACCCAGTACTTC. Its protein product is CASTTRRNQETQYF.

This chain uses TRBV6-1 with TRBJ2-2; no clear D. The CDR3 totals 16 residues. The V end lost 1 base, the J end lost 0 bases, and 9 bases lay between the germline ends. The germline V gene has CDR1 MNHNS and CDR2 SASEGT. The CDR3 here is CASSEGVDPNTGELFF. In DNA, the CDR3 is TGTGCCAGCAGTGAAGGAGTGGACCCGAACACCGGGGAGCTGTTTTTT.

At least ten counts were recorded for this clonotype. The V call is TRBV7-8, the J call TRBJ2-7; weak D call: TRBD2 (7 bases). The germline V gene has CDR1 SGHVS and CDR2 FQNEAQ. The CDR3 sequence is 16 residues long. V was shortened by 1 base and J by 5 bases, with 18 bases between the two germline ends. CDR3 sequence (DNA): TGTGCCAGCAGCTTAGGGAGGGGGGGTCTAACGAACGAGCAGTACTTC. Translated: CASSLGRGGLTNEQYF.

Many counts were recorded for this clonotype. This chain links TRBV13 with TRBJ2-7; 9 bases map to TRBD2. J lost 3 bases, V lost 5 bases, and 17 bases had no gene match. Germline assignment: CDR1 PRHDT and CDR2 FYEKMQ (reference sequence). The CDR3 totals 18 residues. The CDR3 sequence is CASSPPTFAGGQHYEQYF. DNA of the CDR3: TGTGCCAGCAGCCCCCCGACTTTTGCGGGGGGGCAGCACTACGAGCAGTACTTC.

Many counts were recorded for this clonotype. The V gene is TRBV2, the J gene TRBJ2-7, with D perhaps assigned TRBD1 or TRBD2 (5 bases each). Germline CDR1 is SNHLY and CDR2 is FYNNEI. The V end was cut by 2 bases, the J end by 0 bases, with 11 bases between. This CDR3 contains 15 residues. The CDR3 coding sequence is TGTGCCAGCAGTGAATTGGGGGAAAACTCCTACGAGCAGTACTTC. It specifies CASSELGENSYEQYF.

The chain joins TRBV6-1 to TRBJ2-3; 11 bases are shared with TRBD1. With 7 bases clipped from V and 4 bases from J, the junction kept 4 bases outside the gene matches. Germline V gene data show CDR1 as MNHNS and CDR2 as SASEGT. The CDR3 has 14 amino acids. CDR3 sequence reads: CASIRDRGSDTQYF. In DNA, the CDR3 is TGTGCCAGCATCAGGGACAGGGGGTCAGATACGCAGTATTTT.

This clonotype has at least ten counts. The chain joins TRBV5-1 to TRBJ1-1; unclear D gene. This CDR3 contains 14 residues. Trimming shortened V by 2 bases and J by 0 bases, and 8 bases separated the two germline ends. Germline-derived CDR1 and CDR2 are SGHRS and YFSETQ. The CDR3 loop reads CASSFESVNTEAFF. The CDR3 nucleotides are TGCGCCAGCAGCTTCGAATCAGTGAACACTGAAGCTTTCTTT.

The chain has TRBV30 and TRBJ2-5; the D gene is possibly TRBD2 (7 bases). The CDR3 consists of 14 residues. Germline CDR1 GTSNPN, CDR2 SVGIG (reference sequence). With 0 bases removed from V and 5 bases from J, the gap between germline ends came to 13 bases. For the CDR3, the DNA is TGTGCCTGGAGTGTAGGGGGGGCGGTGGAGACCCAGTACTTC. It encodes CAWSVGGAVETQYF. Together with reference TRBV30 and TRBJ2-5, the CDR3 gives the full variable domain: SQTIHQWPATLVQPVGSPLSLECTVEGTSNPNLYWYRQAAGRGLQLLFYSVGIGQISSEVPQNLSASRPQDRQFILSSKKLLLSDSGFYLCAWSVGGAVETQYFGPGTRLLVL.

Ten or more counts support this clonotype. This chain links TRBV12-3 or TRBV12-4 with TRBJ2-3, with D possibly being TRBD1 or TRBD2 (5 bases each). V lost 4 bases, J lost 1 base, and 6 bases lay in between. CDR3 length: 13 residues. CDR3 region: CASSWDRTDTQYF. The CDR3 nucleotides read TGTGCCAGCAGTTGGGACCGCACAGATACGCAGTATTTT.

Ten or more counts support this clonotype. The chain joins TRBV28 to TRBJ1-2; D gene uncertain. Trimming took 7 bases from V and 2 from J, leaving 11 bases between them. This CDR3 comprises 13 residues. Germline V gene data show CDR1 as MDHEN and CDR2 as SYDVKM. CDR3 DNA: TGTGCCAGCACGACCGCCAGGAACTATGGCTACACCTTC. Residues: CASTTARNYGYTF.

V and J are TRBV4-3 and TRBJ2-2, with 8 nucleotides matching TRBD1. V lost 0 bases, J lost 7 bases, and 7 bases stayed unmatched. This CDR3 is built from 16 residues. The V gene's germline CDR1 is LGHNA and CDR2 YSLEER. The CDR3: CASSQEGQGAVGELFF. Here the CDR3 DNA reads TGCGCCAGCAGCCAAGAGGGTCAGGGGGCGGTCGGGGAGCTGTTTTTT.

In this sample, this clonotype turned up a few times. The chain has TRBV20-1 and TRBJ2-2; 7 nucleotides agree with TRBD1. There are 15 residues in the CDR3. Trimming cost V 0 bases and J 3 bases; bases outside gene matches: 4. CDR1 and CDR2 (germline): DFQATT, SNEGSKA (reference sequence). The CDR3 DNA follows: TGCAGTGCTAGAGATCTGACAGGGTACACCGGGGAGCTGTTTTTT. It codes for CSARDLTGYTGELFF.

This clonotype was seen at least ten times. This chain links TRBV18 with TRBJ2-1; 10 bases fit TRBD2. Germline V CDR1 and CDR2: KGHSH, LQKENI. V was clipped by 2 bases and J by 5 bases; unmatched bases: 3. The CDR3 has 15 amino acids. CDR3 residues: CASSPGAGGHNEQFF. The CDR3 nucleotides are TGTGCCAGCTCACCAGGAGCGGGGGGGCACAATGAGCAGTTCTTC.

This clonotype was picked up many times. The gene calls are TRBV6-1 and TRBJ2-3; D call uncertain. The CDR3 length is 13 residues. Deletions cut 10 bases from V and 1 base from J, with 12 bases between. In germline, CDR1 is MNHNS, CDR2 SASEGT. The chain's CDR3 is CATNPLGTDTQYF. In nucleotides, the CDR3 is TGTGCCACCAACCCGTTGGGCACAGATACGCAGTATTTT.

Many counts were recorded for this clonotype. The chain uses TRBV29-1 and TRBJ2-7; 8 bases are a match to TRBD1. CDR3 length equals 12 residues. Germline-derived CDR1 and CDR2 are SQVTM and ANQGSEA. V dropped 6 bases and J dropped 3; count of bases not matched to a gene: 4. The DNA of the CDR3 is TGCAGCGTCGGACAGGGAGGCTACGAGCAGTACTTC. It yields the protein CSVGQGGYEQYF.

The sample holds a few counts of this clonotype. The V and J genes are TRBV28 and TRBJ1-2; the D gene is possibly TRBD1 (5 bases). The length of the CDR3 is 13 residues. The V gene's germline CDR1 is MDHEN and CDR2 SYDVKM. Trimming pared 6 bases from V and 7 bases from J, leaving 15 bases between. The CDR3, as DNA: TGTGCCAGCAGGCCACGAGGGGCAGGTGGCTACACCTTC. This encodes CASRPRGAGGYTF.

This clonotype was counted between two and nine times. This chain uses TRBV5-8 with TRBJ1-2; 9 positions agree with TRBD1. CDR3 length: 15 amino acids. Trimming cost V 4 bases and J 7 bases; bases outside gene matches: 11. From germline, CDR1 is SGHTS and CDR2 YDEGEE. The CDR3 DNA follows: TGTGCCAGCAGCAATTGGGACAGGGTGGGGATTGGCTACACCTTC. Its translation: CASSNWDRVGIGYTF.

CDR3 nucleotides: TGCGCCAGCAGCCAAGTCAGCGGGGGGGCGCGGGAGCAGTTCTTC. Encoded protein: CASSQVSGGAREQFF. The chain combines TRBV4-3 with TRBJ2-1, with 10 bases lining up with TRBD2. The germline V gene encodes CDR1 LGHNA and CDR2 YSLEER. This CDR3 has 15 residues. V lost 1 base, J lost 10 bases, and 7 bases stayed unmatched.

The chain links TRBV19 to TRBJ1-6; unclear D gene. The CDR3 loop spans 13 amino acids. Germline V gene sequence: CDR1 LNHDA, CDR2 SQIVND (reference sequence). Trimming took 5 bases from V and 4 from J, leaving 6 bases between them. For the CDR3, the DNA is TGTGCCAGTAGTGAGGAATATAATTCACCCCTCCACTTT. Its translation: CASSEEYNSPLHF.

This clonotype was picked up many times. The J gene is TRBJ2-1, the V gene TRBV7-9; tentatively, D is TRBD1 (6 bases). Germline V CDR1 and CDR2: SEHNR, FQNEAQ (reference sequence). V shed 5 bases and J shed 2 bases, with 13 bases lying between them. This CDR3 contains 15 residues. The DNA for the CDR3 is TGTGCCAGCAGCGCCGGACAGATGACCTACAATGAGCAGTTCTTC. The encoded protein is CASSAGQMTYNEQFF.

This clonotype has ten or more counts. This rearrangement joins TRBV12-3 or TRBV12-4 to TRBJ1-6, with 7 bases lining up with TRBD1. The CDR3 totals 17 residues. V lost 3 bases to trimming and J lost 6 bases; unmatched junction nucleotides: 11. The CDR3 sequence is CASSFIPGQKTNSPLHF. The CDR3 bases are TGTGCCAGCAGTTTTATTCCGGGACAGAAAACTAATTCACCCCTCCACTTT.

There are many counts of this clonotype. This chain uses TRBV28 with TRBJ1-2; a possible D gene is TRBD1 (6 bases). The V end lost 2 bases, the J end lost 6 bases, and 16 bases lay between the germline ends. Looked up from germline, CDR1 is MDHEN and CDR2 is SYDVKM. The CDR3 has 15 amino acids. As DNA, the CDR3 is TGTGCCAGCAGTTTAGGAGGTTGGGGGGCGGATGGCTACACCTTC. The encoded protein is CASSLGGWGADGYTF.

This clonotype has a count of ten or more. CDR3 protein: CASSIPRQETQYF. In DNA form, the CDR3 reads TGTGCCAGTAGTATACCCAGGCAAGAGACCCAGTACTTC. The V and J genes are TRBV19 and TRBJ2-5; no clear D gene. The V gene lost 2 bases and the J gene lost 2 bases, with 6 bases spanning the gap. The CDR3 has 13 residues. Germline loops: CDR1 LNHDA, CDR2 SQIVND (reference sequence).

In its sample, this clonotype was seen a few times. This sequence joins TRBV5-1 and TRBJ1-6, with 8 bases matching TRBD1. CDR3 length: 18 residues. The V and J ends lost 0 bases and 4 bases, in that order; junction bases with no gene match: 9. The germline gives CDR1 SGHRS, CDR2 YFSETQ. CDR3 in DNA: TGCGCCAGCAGCTTGGAGCCTGGGACAGGAGCTTATAATTCACCCCTCCACTTT. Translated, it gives CASSLEPGTGAYNSPLHF.

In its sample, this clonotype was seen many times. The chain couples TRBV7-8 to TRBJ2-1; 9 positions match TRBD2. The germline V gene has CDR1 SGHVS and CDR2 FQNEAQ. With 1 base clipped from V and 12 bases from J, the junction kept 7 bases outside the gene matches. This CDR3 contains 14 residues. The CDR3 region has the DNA TGTGCCAGCAGCTTAGAGCGGCCAGCGGGGGGGCAGTTCTTC. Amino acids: CASSLERPAGGQFF.

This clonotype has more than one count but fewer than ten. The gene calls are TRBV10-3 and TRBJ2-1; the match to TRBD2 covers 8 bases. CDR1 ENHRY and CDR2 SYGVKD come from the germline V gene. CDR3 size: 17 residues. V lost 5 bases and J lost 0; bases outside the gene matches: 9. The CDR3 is CAISPRRLANSYNEQFF. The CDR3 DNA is TGTGCCATCAGTCCACGACGACTAGCGAACTCCTACAATGAGCAGTTCTTC.

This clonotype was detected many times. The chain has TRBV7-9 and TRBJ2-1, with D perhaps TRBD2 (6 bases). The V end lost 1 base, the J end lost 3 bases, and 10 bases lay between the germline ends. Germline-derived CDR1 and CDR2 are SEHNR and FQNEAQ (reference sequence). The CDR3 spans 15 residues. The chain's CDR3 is CASSLGGTVYNEQFF. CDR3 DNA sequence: TGTGCCAGCAGCTTAGGCGGGACGGTCTACAATGAGCAGTTCTTC.

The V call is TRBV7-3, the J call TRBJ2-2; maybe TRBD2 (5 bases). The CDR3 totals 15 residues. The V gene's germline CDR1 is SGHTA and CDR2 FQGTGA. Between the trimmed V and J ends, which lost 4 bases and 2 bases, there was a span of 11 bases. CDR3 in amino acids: CASSWVASNTGELFF. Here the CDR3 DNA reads TGTGCCAGCAGCTGGGTAGCGTCTAACACCGGGGAGCTGTTTTTT.

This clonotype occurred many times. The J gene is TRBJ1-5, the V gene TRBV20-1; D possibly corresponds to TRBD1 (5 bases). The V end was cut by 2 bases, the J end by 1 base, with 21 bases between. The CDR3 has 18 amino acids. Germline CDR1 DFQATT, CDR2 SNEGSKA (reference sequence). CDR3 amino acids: CSARPRGGGTLSNQPQHF. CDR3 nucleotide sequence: TGCAGTGCTAGACCAAGGGGAGGCGGAACCTTGAGCAATCAGCCCCAGCATTTT.

DNA of the CDR3: TGTGCCAGCAGCTCGGGCGGGGGGCTCTCCTACGAGCAGTACTTC. This codes for CASSSGGGLSYEQYF. This sequence joins TRBV7-2 and TRBJ2-7; TRBD2 matches 8 bases. J lost 0 bases, V lost 4 bases, and 5 bases had no gene match. Germline V gives CDR1 SGHTA, CDR2 FQGNSA. There are 15 residues in the CDR3.